This TCR beta chain was recorded in a study of control samples from healthy donors and cancer patients. The CDR3 length is 13 residues. Germline lookup yields CDR1 SGHTA and CDR2 FQGTGA. V gave up 1 base and J gave up 7 bases, with 8 bases separating them. TCRdb keeps only in-frame clones here, not all; method: immunoSEQ multiplex PCR. The data contain roughly 43,000 clones, around 94% of them singletons. Sequences were obtained from blood. The V and J genes are TRBV7-3 and TRBJ2-1, with D possibly TRBD2 on 5 matching bases. The clonotype originates from a man aged 55 to 69 in good health. The CDR3 here is CASSLILENEQFF. CDR3 nucleotides: TGTGCCAGCAGCTTAATACTAGAAAATGAGCAGTTCTTC.